This T cell receptor beta chain was identified during a study of regulatory T cells in long-lasting Graves disease. This clonotype was found many times. Its antigen remains unidentified. According to the study, TCR beta libraries were built with iRepertoire HTBI primers and CDR3-region Arm-PCR. In TCRdb, the multiplex PCR reads were re-called with MiXCR into one record per CDR3 protein. Among approximately 470,000 distinct CDR3 sequences listed, around 20% were seen once. The study's findings and limits: Persistent disease samples used TRBV28, TRBJ1-2 and TRBJ2-5 preferentially.

Regarding time point: persistent/refractory GD, antithyroid drugs over 5 years with positive TRAb. Researchers made the TCR library from RNA that was extracted from PBMCs. V dropped 11 bases and J dropped 0 bases, with 19 bases sitting between them. This CDR3 spans 15 amino acids. Per the germline V gene, CDR1 is SNHLY and CDR2 is FYNNEI. The J gene is TRBJ1-1, the V gene TRBV2; D possibly corresponds to TRBD1 (6 bases). The input for sequencing was peripheral blood mononuclear cells (PBMCs), taken when the disease was refractory, from a patient treated with antithyroid drugs. This receptor was identified in a female donor with Graves disease. CDR3 protein: CASTGSRIMNTEAFF. CDR3 DNA sequence: TGTGCCTCTACAGGGAGTAGGATCATGAACACTGAAGCTTTCTTT.